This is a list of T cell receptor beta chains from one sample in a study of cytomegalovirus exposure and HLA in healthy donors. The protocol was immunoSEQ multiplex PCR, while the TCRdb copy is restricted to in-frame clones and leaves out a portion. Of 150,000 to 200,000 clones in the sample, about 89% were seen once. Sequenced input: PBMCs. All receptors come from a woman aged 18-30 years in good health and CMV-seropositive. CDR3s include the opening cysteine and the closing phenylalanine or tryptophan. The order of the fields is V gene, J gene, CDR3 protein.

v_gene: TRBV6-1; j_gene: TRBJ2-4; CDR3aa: CASSTTSQGEYIQYF
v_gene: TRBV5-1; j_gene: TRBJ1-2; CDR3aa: CASSLKTSRGMDGYTF
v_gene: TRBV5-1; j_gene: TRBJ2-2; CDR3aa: CASSTGTGATGELFF
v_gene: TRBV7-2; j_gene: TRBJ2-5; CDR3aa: CASSPGDRGLGGETQYF
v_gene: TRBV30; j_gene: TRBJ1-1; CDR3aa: CAWSSSVGPLNTEAFF
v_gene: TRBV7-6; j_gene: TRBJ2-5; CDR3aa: CASSPEGSFSAETQYF
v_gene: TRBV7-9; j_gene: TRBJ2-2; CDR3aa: CASSSGAGFWTGELFF
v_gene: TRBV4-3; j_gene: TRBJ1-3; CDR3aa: CASSFDRGNGNTIYF
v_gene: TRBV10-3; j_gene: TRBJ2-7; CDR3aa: CAISAGGGYEQYF
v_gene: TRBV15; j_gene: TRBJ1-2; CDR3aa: CATRDRGDGYTF
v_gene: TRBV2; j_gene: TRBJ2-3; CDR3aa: CASSEVVIAGGTDTQYF
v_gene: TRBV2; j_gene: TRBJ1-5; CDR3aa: CASRTSTGPNQPQHF
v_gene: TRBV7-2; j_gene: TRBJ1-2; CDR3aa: CASSLAAGLGYGYTF